The 13 T cell receptor beta chains below all came from one sample that was sequenced in a study of technical replicates of blood from a handful of donors. Clones were read by immunoSEQ multiplex PCR, and TCRdb kept only the in-frame ones, dropping some. The data hold some 80,000 clones, with about 92% observed a single time. Specimen: T cells isolated from PBMCs. These receptors were taken from a human donor in good health.

The genes are TRBV27 and TRBJ2-5, with 7 bases lining up with TRBD1. Looked up from germline, CDR1 is MNHEY and CDR2 is SMNVEV (reference sequence). V shed 2 bases and J 4 bases; nucleotides not matched to a gene: 7. The CDR3 is 15 residues long. CDR3 in DNA: TGTGCCAGCAGTTTAGTCAGGGGGATCGGAGAGACCCAGTACTTC. Translated: CASSLVRGIGETQYF.

The rearrangement uses TRBV7-9 and TRBJ1-1; D may be TRBD1 (5 bases). CDR3 size: 14 residues. The germline V and J ends were trimmed by 1 base and 11 bases, with 17 bases remaining between them. Germline values: CDR1 SEHNR, CDR2 FQNEAQ (reference sequence). CDR3 loop: CASSLVVGGSGAFF. The DNA for the CDR3 is TGTGCCAGCAGCTTAGTAGTCGGGGGTTCGGGGGCTTTCTTT.

The V call is TRBV27, the J call TRBJ2-7; 8 bases line up with TRBD1. Per germline, CDR1 MNHEY and CDR2 SMNVEV (reference sequence). The CDR3 runs to 15 residues. Unmatched junction bases numbered 6, after V lost 4 bases and J lost 1 base. CDR3 sequence (DNA): TGTGCCAGCAGTTCTTGGGACAGGTGGTCCTACGAGCAGTACTTC. Translation: CASSSWDRWSYEQYF.

This chain links TRBV2 with TRBJ2-7, with TRBD2 matching 8 bases. Germline loops: CDR1 SNHLY, CDR2 FYNNEI. The CDR3 runs to 16 residues. V shed 6 bases, J shed 5 bases, and the junction held 15 bases outside the gene matches. In DNA, the CDR3 is TGTGCCAGCAGGTCGGGGGGGACGGATCGGCTCCACGAGCAGTACTTC. Translated: CASRSGGTDRLHEQYF.

The chain combines TRBV5-1 with TRBJ2-7; a weak D match, TRBD2 (7 bases). Looked up from germline, CDR1 is SGHRS and CDR2 is YFSETQ. Trimming took off 0 bases at V and 3 bases at J, with 19 bases between the two ends. The CDR3 has 17 residues. The CDR3 DNA sequence: TGCGCCAGCAGCTTGGAGGGGGGGATTACATTGTACTACGAGCAGTACTTC. Encoded protein: CASSLEGGITLYYEQYF.

V is TRBV5-6 and J is TRBJ1-1; 9 nucleotides agree with TRBD1. CDR1 and CDR2 (germline): SGHDT, YYEEEE. With V trimmed by 4 bases and J by 4 bases, 5 bases remained unmatched. The CDR3 spans 14 residues. The CDR3 is CASSTQTGGTEAFF. For the CDR3, the DNA is TGTGCCAGCAGCACCCAGACAGGGGGCACTGAAGCTTTCTTT.

CDR3 in amino acids: CASSLGLGEEEQYF. The DNA for the CDR3 is TGCGCCAGCAGCTTGGGCCTGGGGGAGGAGGAGCAGTACTTC. The chain has TRBV5-1 and TRBJ2-7; D is perhaps TRBD2 (6 bases). CDR1 and CDR2 (germline): SGHRS, YFSETQ. Between the trimmed V and J ends, which lost 0 bases and 7 bases, there was a span of 14 bases. The CDR3 loop spans 14 amino acids.

This clone came up once. The V and J genes are TRBV6-1 and TRBJ2-7; the D gene is possibly TRBD2 (5 bases). Germline CDR1 is MNHNS and CDR2 is SASEGT. The CDR3 is 14 residues long. The ends were cut back, 5 bases at V and 2 bases at J, with 13 bases in the middle. CDR3 in DNA: TGTGCCAGCAGTCTTCGGACGGGAACCTACGAGCAGTACTTC. This gives the protein CASSLRTGTYEQYF.

The chain joins TRBV25-1 to TRBJ1-2; D is undetermined. The CDR3 runs to 11 residues. The V and J ends lost 5 bases and 6 bases respectively, with 7 bases between them. Germline CDR1 MGHDK, CDR2 SYGVNS. The CDR3 sequence: CASSSYHGYTF. The CDR3 nucleotides read TGTGCCAGCAGTTCGTATCATGGCTACACCTTC.

The rearrangement uses TRBV30 and TRBJ1-5, with TRBD1 matching 9 bases. CDR1 GTSNPN and CDR2 SVGIG come from the germline V gene (reference sequence). The CDR3 spans 15 residues. V shed 2 bases and J 6 bases; nucleotides not matched to a gene: 8. CDR3 in amino acids: CAWSRFTGGRQPQHF. DNA of the CDR3: TGTGCCTGGAGTCGATTTACAGGGGGCCGTCAGCCCCAGCATTTT.

This sequence joins TRBV28 and TRBJ1-2, with 9 bases identical to TRBD1. The CDR3 totals 14 residues. J was trimmed by 5 bases and V by 6 bases; bases with no gene match: 7. Germline CDR1 MDHEN, CDR2 SYDVKM. The DNA of the CDR3 is TGTGCCAGCAGCTCTGGACAGGGGCAATATGGCTACACCTTC. Its translation: CASSSGQGQYGYTF.

The rearrangement uses TRBV19 and TRBJ2-6; no clear D gene. CDR1 and CDR2 (germline): LNHDA, SQIVND (reference sequence). V dropped 1 base and J dropped 0 bases, with 4 bases sitting between them. There are 15 residues in the CDR3. The CDR3 DNA reads as TGTGCCAGTAGTATAGGGAGCTCTGGGGCCAACGTCCTGACTTTC. It yields the protein CASSIGSSGANVLTF.

The gene calls are TRBV7-9 and TRBJ2-6, with 12 positions matching TRBD1. The CDR3 is 18 residues long. From germline, CDR1 is SEHNR and CDR2 FQNEAQ (reference sequence). V lost 5 bases to trimming and J lost 3 bases; unmatched junction nucleotides: 8. The CDR3 sequence: CASSPRGQGAHGANVLTF. CDR3 nucleotide sequence: TGTGCCAGCAGCCCTAGGGGACAGGGGGCGCATGGGGCCAACGTCCTGACTTTC.